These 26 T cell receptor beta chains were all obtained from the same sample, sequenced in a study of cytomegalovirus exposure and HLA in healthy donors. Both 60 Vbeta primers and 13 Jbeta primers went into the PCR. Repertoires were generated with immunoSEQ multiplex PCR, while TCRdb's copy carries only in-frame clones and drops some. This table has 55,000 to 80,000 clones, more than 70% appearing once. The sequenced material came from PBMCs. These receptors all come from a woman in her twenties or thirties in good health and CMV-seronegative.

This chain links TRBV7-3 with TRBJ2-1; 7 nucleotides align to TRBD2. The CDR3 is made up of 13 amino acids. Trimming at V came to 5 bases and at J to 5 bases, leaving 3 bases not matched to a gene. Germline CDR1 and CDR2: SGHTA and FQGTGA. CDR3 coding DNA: TGTGCCAGCAGCGCTGGACTAGACAATGAGCAGTTCTTC. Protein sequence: CASSAGLDNEQFF.

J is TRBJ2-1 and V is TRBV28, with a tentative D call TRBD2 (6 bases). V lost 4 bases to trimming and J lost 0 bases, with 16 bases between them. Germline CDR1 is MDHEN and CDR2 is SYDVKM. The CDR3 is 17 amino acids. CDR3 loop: CASSSQGGTSSYNEQFF. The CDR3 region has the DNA TGTGCCAGCAGTTCCCAAGGCGGGACGAGCTCCTACAATGAGCAGTTCTTC.

The CDR3 DNA follows: TGTGCCAGCAGCTTATCGGGAGGGACCGGGGAGCTGTTTTTT. Protein: CASSLSGGTGELFF. V usage is TRBV11-3 and J usage is TRBJ2-2; 8 nucleotides line up with TRBD2. V dropped 2 bases and J dropped 5; count of bases not matched to a gene: 1. This CDR3 is built from 14 residues. Looked up from germline, CDR1 is SGHNT and CDR2 is YENEEA.

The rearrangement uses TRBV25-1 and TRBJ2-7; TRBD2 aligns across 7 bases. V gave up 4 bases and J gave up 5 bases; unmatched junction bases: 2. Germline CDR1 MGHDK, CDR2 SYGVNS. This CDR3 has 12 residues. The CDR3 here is CASSGGGNEQYV. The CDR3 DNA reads TGTGCCAGCAGTGGGGGGGGGAACGAGCAGTACGTC.

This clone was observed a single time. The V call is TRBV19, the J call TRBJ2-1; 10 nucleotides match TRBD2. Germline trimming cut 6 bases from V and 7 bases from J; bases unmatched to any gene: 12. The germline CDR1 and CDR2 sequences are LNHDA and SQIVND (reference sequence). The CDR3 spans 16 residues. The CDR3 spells CASRGGFGLAANEQFF. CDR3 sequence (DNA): TGTGCCAGTAGGGGGGGTTTCGGACTAGCGGCGAATGAGCAGTTCTTC.

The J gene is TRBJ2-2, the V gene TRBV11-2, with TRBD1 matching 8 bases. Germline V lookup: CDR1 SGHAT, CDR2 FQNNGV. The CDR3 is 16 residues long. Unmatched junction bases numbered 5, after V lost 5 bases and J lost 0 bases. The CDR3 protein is CASSQTTGANTGELFF. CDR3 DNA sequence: TGTGCCAGCAGCCAAACGACAGGGGCGAACACCGGGGAGCTGTTTTTT.

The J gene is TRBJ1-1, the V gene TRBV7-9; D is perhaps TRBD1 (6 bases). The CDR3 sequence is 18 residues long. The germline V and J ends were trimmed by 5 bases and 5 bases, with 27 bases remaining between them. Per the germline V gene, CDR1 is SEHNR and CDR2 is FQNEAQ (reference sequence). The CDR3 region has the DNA TGTGCCAGCAGCCCCAAATTCAGACTACAGGGAAGACGGACTGAAGCTTTCTTT. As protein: CASSPKFRLQGRRTEAFF.

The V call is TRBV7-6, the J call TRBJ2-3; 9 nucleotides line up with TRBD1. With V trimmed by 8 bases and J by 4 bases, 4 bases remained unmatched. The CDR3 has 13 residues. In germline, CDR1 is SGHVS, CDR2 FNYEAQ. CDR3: CASRRTGADTQYF. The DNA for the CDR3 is TGTGCCAGCCGCAGGACAGGGGCAGATACGCAGTATTTT.

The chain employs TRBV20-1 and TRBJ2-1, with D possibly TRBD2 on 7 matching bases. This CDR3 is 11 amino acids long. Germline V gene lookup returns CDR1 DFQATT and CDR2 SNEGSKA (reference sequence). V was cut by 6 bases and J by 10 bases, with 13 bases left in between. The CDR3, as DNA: TGCAGTGCGGGGAGGGGGAGCGAGCAGTTCTTC. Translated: CSAGRGSEQFF.

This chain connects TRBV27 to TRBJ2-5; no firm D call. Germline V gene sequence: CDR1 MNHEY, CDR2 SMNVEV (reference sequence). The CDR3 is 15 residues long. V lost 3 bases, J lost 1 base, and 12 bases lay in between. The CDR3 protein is CASSFHPGLQETQYF. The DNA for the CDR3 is TGTGCCAGCAGTTTTCACCCTGGGCTCCAAGAGACCCAGTACTTC.

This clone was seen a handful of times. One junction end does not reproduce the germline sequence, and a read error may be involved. CDR3 sequence: CASSLGYSGRDGELFF. The CDR3 DNA reads as TGTGCTAGCAGCTTGGGATATAGCGGGAGGGACGGGGAGCTGTTTTTT. The chain combines TRBV7-7 with TRBJ2-2; 11 bases map to TRBD2. Germline CDR1 reads SSHAT; CDR2 reads FNYEAQ (reference sequence). This CDR3 has 16 residues.

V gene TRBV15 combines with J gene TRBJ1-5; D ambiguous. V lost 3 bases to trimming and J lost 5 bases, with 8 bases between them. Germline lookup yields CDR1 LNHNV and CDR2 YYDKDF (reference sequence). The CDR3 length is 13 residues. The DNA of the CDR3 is TGTGCCACCAGCAGGGGAGTCGATCAGCCCCAGCATTTT. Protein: CATSRGVDQPQHF.

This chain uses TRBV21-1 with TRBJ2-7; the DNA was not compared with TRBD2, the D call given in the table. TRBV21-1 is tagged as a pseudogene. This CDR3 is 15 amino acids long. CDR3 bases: TGTGCCAGCAGCAAACAACGGACTTTCCCCTACGAGCAGTGCGTC. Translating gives CASSKQRTFPYEQCV.

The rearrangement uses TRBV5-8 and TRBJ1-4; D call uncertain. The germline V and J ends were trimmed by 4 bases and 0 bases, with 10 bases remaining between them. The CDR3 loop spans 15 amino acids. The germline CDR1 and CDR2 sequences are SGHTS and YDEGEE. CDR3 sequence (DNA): TGTGCCAGCAGCCCCTACAGTACAACTAATGAAAAACTGTTTTTT. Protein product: CASSPYSTTNEKLFF.

The CDR3 DNA follows: TGCGCCAGCAGCGAACCAGGGGGCGGGCAGTACTTC. Encoded protein: CASSEPGGGQYF. This chain links TRBV5-1 with TRBJ2-7; 8 bases match TRBD1. The CDR3 consists of 12 residues. The germline V gene has CDR1 SGHRS and CDR2 YFSETQ. With 4 bases clipped from V and 9 bases from J, the junction kept 6 bases outside the gene matches.

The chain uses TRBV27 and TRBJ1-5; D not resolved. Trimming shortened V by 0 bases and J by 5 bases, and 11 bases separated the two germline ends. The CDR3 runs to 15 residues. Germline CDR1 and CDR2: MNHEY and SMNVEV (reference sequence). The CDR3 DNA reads TGTGCCAGCAGTTTATCTGAGGGCGGGGATCAGCCCCAGCATTTT. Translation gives CASSLSEGGDQPQHF.

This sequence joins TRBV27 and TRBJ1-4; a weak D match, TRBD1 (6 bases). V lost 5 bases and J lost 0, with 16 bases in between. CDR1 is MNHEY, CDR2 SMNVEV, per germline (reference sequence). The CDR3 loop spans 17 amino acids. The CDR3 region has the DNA TGTGCCAGCAGTCTCACAGGGTTCCTAACAACTAATGAAAAACTGTTTTTT. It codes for CASSLTGFLTTNEKLFF.

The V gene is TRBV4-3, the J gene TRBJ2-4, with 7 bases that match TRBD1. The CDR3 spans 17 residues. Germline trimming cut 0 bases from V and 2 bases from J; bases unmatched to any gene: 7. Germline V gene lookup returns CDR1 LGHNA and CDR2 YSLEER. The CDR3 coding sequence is TGCGCCAGCAGCCAAGATCTAGGGGGCGAGACCAAAAACATTCAGTACTTC. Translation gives CASSQDLGGETKNIQYF.

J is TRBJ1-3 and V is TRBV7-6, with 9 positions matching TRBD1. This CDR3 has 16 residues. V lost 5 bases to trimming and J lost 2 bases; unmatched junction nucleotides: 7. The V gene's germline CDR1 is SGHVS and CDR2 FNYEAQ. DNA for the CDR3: TGTGCCAGCAGCAGTACCGGGACAGGGACTGGAAACACCATATATTTT. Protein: CASSSTGTGTGNTIYF.

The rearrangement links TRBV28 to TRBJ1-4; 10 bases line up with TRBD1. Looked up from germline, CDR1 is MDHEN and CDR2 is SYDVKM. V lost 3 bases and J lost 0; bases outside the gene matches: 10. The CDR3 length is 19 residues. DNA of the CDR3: TGTGCCAGCAGTTTTTCGTCGGGACAGGGGACCGCAACTAATGAAAAACTGTTTTTT. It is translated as CASSFSSGQGTATNEKLFF.

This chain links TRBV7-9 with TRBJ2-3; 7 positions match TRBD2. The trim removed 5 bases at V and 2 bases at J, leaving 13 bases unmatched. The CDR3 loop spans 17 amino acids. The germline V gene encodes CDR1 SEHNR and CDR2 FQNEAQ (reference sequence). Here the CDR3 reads CASSPFPAGEITDTQYF. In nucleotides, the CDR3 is TGTGCCAGCAGCCCCTTTCCCGCGGGAGAAATCACAGATACGCAGTATTTT.

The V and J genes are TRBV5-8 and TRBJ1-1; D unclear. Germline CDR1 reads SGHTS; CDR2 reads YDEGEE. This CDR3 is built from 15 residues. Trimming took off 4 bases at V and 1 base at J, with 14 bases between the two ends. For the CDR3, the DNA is TGTGCCAGCAGCCACTCCTACAGACAGAACACTGAAGCTTTCTTT. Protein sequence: CASSHSYRQNTEAFF.

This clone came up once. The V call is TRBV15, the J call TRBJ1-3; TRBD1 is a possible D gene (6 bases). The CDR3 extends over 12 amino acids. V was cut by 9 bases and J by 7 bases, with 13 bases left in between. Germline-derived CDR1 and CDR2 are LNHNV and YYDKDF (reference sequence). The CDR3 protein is CATAEGGNTIYF. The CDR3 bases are TGTGCCACTGCTGAGGGGGGGAACACCATATATTTT.

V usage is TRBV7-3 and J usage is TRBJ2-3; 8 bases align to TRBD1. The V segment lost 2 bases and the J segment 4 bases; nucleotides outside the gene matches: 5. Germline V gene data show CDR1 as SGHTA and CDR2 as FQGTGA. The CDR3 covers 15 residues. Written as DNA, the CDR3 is TGTGCCAGCAGCTTACTGGCAGGGGGCGCAGATACGCAGTATTTT. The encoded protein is CASSLLAGGADTQYF.

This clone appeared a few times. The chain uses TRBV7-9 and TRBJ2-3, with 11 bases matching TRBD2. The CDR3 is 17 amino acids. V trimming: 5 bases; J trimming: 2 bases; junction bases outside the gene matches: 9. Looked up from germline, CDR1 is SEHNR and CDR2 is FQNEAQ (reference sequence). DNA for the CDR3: TGTGCCAGCAGCCATCTAGCGGGAGGACCCCCCACAGATACGCAGTATTTT. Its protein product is CASSHLAGGPPTDTQYF.

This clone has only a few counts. The CDR3 loop reads CASSERQGMNTEAFF. The CDR3 DNA sequence: TGCGCCAGCAGCGAAAGACAGGGAATGAACACTGAAGCTTTCTTT. The gene calls are TRBV5-1 and TRBJ1-1; TRBD1 aligns across 7 bases. Germline assignment: CDR1 SGHRS and CDR2 YFSETQ. V was clipped by 4 bases and J by 0 bases; unmatched bases: 6. The CDR3 has 15 amino acids.